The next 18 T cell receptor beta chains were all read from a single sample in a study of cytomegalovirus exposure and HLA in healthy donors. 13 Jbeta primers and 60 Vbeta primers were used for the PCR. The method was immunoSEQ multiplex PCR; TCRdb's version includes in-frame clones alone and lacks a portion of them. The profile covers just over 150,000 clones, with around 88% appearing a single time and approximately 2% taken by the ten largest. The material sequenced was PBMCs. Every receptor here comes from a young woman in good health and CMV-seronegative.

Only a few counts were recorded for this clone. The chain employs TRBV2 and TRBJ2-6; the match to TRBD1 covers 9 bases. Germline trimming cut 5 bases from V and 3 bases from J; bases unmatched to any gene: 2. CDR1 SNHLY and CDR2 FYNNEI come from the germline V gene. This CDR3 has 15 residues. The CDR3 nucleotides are TGTGCCAGCAGTTACAGGGGGCTTGGGGCCAACGTCCTGACTTTC. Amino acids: CASSYRGLGANVLTF.

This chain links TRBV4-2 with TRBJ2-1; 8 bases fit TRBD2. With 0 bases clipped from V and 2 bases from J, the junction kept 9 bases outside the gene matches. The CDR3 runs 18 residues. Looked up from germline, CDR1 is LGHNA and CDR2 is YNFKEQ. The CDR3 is CASSQDNWREVPYNEQFF. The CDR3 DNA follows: TGTGCCAGCAGCCAAGATAATTGGCGGGAGGTCCCCTACAATGAGCAGTTCTTC.

DNA of the CDR3: TGCGCCAGCAGCTTGGACAGGGGCACAGATACGCAGTATTTT. Translating it yields CASSLDRGTDTQYF. The V call is TRBV5-1, the J call TRBJ2-3; a possible D gene is TRBD1 (6 bases). V dropped 0 bases and J dropped 1 base, with 6 bases sitting between them. The CDR3 is made up of 14 amino acids. Per the germline V gene, CDR1 is SGHRS and CDR2 is YFSETQ.

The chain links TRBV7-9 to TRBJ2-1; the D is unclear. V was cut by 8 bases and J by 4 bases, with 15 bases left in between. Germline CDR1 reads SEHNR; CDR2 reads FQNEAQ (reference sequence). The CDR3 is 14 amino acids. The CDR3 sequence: CASSTQPRYNEQFF. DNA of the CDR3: TGTGCCAGCTCCACCCAACCGAGATACAATGAGCAGTTCTTC.

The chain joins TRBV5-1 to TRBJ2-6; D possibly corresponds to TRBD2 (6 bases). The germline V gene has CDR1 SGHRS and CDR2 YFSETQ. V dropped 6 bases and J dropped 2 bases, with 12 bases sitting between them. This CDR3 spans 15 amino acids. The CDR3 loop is CASTQGGAGANVLTF. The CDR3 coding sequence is TGCGCCAGCACCCAGGGCGGGGCTGGGGCCAACGTCCTGACTTTC. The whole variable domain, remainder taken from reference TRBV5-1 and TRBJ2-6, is KAGVTQTPRYLIKTRGQQVTLSCSPISGHRSVSWYQQTPGQGLQFLFEYFSETQRNKGNFPGRFSGRQFSNSRSEMNVSTLELGDSALYLCASTQGGAGANVLTFGAGSRLTVL.

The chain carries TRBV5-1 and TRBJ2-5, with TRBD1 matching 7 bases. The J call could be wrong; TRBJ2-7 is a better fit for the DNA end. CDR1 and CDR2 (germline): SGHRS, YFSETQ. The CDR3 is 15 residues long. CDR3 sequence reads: CASSGLTGHAYEQYF. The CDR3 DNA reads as TGCGCCAGCAGCGGTCTGACAGGGCACGCCTACGAGCAGTACTTC.

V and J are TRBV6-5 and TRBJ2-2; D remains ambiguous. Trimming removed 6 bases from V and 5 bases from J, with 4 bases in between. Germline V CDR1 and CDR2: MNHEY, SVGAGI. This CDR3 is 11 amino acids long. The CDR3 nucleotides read TGTGCCAGCAGCGGGACCGGGGAGCTGTTTTTT. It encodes CASSGTGELFF.

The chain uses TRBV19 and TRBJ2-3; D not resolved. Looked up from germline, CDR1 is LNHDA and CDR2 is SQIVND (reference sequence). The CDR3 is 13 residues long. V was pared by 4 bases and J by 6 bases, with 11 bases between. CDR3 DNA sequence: TGTGCCAGTAGTAGAGTCTCATTGGATACGCAGTATTTT. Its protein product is CASSRVSLDTQYF.

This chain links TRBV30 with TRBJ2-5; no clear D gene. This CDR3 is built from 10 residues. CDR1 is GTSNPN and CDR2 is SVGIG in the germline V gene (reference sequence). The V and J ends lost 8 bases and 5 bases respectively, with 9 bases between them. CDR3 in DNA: TGTGCCAGAGGTAGGGAGACCCAGTACTTC. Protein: CARGRETQYF.

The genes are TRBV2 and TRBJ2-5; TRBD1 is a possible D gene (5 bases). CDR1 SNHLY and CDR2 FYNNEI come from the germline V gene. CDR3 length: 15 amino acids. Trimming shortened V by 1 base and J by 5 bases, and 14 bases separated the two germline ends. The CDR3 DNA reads TGTGCCAGCAGTGAAGAGGCAGGGTCACAGGAGACCCAGTACTTC. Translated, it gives CASSEEAGSQETQYF.

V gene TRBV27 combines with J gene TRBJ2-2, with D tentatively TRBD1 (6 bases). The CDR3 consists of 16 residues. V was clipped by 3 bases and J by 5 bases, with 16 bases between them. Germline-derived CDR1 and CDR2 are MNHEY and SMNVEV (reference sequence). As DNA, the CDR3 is TGTGCCAGCAGTTTGGCTTGGACAGTCGGAACCGGGGAGCTGTTTTTT. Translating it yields CASSLAWTVGTGELFF.

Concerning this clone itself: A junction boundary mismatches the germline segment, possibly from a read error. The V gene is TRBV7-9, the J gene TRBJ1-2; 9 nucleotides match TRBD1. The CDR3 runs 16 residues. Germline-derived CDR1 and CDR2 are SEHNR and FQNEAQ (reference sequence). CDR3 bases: TGTGCCAGCAGCTTAGCCGGGACAGGGCTTAACTATGGCTACCCCTTC. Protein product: CASSLAGTGLNYGYPF.

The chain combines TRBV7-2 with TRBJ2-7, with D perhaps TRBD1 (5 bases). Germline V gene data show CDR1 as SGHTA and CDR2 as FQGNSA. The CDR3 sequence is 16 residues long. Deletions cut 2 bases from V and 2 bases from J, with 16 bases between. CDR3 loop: CASSLLTASRAYEQYF. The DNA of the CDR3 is TGTGCCAGCAGCTTACTGACTGCGTCCAGGGCCTACGAGCAGTACTTC.

The CDR3 protein is CASRSGGSGGAGTQYF. CDR3 in DNA: TGTGCCAGCAGGTCCGGGGGTAGCGGGGGGGCAGGGACGCAGTATTTT. This sequence joins TRBV2 and TRBJ2-3; 11 bases line up with TRBD2. V lost 6 bases to trimming and J lost 9 bases; unmatched junction nucleotides: 14. CDR3 size: 16 residues. Germline CDR1 is SNHLY and CDR2 is FYNNEI.

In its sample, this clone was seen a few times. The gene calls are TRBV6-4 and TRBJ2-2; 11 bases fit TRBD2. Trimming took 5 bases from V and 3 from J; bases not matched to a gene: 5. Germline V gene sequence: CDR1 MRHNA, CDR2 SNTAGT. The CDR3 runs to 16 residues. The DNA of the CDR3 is TGTGCCAGCAGTCCTACTAGCGGGGGACACACCGGGGAGCTGTTTTTT. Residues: CASSPTSGGHTGELFF.

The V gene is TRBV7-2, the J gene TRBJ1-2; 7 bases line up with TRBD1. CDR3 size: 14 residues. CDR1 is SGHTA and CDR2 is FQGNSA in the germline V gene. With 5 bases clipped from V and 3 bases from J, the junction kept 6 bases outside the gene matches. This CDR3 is CASSQPGQYYGYTF. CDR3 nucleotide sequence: TGTGCCAGCAGCCAACCGGGACAGTACTATGGCTACACCTTC.

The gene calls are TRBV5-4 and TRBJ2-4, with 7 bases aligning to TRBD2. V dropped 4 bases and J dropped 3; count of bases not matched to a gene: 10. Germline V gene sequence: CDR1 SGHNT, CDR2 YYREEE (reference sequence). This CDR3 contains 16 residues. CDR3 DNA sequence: TGTGCCAGCAGCCCCAGTGTGGGGGGGGTCAAAAACATTCAGTACTTC. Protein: CASSPSVGGVKNIQYF.

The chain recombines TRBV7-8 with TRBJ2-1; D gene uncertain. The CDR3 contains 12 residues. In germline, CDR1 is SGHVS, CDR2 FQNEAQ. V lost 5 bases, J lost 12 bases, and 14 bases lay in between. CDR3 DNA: TGTGCCAGCAGCCTAGACCCGGTTTTGCAGTTCTTC. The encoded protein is CASSLDPVLQFF.